This TCR beta chain was profiled in a study of cytomegalovirus exposure and HLA in healthy donors. Study background: Previous work identified 90 million to 130 million unique TCR beta sequences from 200 million or so T cells. The early release's HLA-typed donors yielded 70 million to 85 million unique TCRs.

The PCR was carried out with 60 Vbeta primers and 13 Jbeta primers. Data came from immunoSEQ multiplex PCR; TCRdb stores just in-frame clones and leaves some out. The table lists 130,000 or so clones, around 77% of them singletons. Each of the donors was a healthy bone marrow donor. The V gene's germline CDR1 is SGHRS and CDR2 YFSETQ. The CDR3 runs to 14 residues. Sequences were obtained from PBMCs. The chain uses TRBV5-1 and TRBJ2-5, with TRBD1 matching over 9 bases. The DNA end favors TRBJ2-7, so the J call may be wrong. The source is a man between 25 and 39 years old in good health and CMV-seronegative. This chain's CDR3 is CASNPGQGPYEQYF. The DNA of the CDR3 is TGCGCCAGCAACCCGGGACAGGGTCCCTACGAGCAGTACTTC.